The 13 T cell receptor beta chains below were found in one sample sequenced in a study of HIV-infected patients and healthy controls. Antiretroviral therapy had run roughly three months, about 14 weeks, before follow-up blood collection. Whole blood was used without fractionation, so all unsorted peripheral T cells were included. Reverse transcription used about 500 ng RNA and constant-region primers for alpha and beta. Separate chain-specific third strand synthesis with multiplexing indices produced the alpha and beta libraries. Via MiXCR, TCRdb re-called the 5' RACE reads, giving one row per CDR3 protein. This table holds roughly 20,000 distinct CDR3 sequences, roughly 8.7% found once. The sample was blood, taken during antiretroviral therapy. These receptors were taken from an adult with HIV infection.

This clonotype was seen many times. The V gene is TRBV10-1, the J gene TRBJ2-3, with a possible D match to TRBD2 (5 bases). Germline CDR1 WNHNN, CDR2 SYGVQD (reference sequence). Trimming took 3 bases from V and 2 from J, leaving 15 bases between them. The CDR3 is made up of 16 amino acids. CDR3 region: CASSEVGKGATDTQYF. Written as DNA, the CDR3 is TGCGCCAGCAGTGAAGTGGGGAAGGGAGCCACAGATACGCAGTATTTT.

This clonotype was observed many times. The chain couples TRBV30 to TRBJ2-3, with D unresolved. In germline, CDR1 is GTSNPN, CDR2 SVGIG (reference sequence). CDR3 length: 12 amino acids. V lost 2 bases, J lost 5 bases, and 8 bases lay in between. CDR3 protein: CAWSLTLDTQYF. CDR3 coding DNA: TGTGCCTGGAGTCTGACCCTAGATACGCAGTATTTT.

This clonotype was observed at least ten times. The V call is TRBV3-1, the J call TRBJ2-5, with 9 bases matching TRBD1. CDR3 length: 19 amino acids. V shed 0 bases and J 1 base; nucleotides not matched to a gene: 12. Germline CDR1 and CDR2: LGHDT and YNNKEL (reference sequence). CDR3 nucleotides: TGTGCCAGCAGCCAAGATTACGGGGGACAGGGAAACCCCCAAGAGACCCAGTACTTC. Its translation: CASSQDYGGQGNPQETQYF.

In DNA form, the CDR3 reads TGTGCCAGCAACTCAGGAGACACAGATACGCAGTATTTT. This codes for CASNSGDTDTQYF. V usage is TRBV6-6 and J usage is TRBJ2-3; no clear D gene. Germline loops: CDR1 MNHNY, CDR2 SVGAGI (reference sequence). The V gene lost 7 bases and the J gene lost 2 bases, with 10 bases spanning the gap. The CDR3 has 13 amino acids.

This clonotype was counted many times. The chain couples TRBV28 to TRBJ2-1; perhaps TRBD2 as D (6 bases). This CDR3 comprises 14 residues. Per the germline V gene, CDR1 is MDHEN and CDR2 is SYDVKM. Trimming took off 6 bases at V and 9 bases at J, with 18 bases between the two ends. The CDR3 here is CASSPIHRESEQFF. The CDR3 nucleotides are TGTGCCAGCAGCCCGATCCACCGGGAGAGTGAGCAGTTCTTC.

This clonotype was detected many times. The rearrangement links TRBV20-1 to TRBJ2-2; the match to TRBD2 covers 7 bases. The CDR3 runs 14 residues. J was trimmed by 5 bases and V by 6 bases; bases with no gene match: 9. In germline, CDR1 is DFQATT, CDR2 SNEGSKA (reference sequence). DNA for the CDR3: TGCAGTGCGGCCACCGGGAGGAGGACCGGGGAGCTGTTTTTT. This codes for CSAATGRRTGELFF.

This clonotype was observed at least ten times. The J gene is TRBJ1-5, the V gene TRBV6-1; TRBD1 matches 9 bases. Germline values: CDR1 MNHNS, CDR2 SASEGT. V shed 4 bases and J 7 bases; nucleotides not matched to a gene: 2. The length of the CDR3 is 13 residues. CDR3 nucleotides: TGTGCCAGCAGTGGGACAGGGGACCAGCCCCAGCATTTT. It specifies CASSGTGDQPQHF.

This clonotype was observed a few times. This CDR3 reads CASSADRVHTDTQYF. As DNA, the CDR3 is TGTGCCAGCAGCGCCGACAGGGTGCACACAGATACGCAGTATTTT. The V and J genes are TRBV7-2 and TRBJ2-3; 7 bases map to TRBD1. Per the germline V gene, CDR1 is SGHTA and CDR2 is FQGNSA. This CDR3 has 15 residues. V shed 5 bases and J 2 bases; nucleotides not matched to a gene: 7.

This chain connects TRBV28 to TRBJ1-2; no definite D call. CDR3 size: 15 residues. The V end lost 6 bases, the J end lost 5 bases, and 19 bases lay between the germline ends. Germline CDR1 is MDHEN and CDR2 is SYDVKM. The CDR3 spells CASSYLETAPYGYTF. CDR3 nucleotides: TGTGCCAGCAGCTATCTCGAGACGGCTCCTTATGGCTACACCTTC.

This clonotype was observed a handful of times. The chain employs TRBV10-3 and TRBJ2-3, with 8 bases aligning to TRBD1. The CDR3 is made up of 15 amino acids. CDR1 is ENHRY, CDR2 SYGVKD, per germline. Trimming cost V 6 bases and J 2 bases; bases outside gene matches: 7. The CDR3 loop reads CAISSPGQATDTQYF. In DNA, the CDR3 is TGTGCCATCAGCTCCCCGGGACAGGCCACAGATACGCAGTATTTT.

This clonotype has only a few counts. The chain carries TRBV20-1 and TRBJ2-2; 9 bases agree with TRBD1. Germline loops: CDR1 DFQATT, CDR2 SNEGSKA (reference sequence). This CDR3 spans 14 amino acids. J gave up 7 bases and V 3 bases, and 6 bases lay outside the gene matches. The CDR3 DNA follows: TGCAGTGCTAGGGTACAGGGGGCAGTCGGGGAGCTGTTTTTT. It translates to CSARVQGAVGELFF.

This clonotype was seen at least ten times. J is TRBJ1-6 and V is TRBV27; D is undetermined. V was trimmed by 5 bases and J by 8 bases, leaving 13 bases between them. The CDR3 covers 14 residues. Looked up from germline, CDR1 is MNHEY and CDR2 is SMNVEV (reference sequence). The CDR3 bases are TGTGCCAGCAGTCTCGGGTCTTTCGATTCACCCCTCCACTTT. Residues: CASSLGSFDSPLHF.

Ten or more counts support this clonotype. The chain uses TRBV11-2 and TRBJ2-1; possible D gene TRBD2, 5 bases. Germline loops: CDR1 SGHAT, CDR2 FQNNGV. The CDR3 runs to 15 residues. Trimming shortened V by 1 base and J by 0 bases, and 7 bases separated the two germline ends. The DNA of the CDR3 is TGTGCCAGCAGCTTAGGGGCGGGCTCCTACAATGAGCAGTTCTTC. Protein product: CASSLGAGSYNEQFF.